This TCR beta chain was captured by sequencing in a study of T cell clones after liver transplantation. In the study overall: Immunosuppression withdrawal was tried within 2 years after liver transplantation in this trial. TCRbeta sequencing after a pre-transplant mixed lymphocyte reaction identified graft-donor-reactive clones, later tracked in post-transplant blood.

Libraries were prepared by immunoSEQ multiplex PCR; TCRdb keeps only in-frame clonotypes and omits some of them. This table holds 75,000 to 95,000 clones, 84% found once. This specimen consisted of CD4+ T cells from blood, obtained about 50 months after liver transplant. The receptor comes from a human patient who received a liver transplant. A subset of T cells may come from the graft donor.

CDR3 sequence: CASSPGGASTGELFF. DNA of the CDR3: TGTGCCAGCAGCCCAGGGGGCGCGAGCACCGGGGAGCTGTTTTTT. The rearrangement uses TRBV9 and TRBJ2-2; 8 positions agree with TRBD1. The V gene's germline CDR1 is SGDLS and CDR2 YYNGEE. The CDR3 consists of 15 residues. V trimming: 4 bases; J trimming: 4 bases; junction bases outside the gene matches: 6.